This T cell receptor (beta chain) is drawn from a study of cytomegalovirus exposure and HLA in healthy donors. Turning to this clone: The antigen is not known.

Study outcomes and limitations: Highest at DRB1 and lowest at HLA-C, TCR association rates differed among HLA loci in a later analysis. Later analysis reportedly placed an Asian-associated ancestry cluster below the roughly 680-donor mean in N-insertions. High sensitivity and specificity were reportedly achieved when the classifier diagnosed cytomegalovirus status.

V lost 2 bases and J lost 5, with 21 bases in between. Germline-derived CDR1 and CDR2 are SQVTM and ANQGSEA. The CDR3 runs 16 residues. Primers for the PCR totalled 60 Vbeta and 13 Jbeta. The repertoire was sequenced with immunoSEQ multiplex PCR; TCRdb's copy has only in-frame clones and lacks some. The table lists some 160,000 clones, roughly 84% of them singletons. The material sequenced was PBMCs. The receptor was derived from a man between 25 and 39 years old in good health and CMV-seropositive. J is TRBJ2-5 and V is TRBV29-1, with TRBD2 as a possible D gene (6 bases). CDR3 in DNA: TGCAGCGTTGAAAGCCCCGTTGCGGGGAGAGTGGAGACCCAGTACTTC. Its translation is CSVESPVAGRVETQYF.